This T cell receptor (beta chain) was captured by sequencing in a study of cytomegalovirus exposure and HLA in healthy donors. Study conclusions and caveats: Further analysis, carried out later, found HLA-associated TCR beta chains more clonally expanded than equally common other chains. According to a later analysis, donors in an Asian-associated ancestry cluster reportedly had fewer N-insertions than the roughly 640-donor mean.

The length of the CDR3 is 15 residues. Germline CDR1 is MNHNS and CDR2 is SASEGT. J lost 6 bases, V lost 4 bases, and 10 bases had no gene match. On this clone itself: Its target is not known.

This PCR relied on a set of 60 Vbeta primers and 13 Jbeta primers. Per the authors' pipeline: A follow-up analysis tallied about 88 million unique TCR beta chains, some 9.9 million shared. The assay was immunoSEQ multiplex PCR, and TCRdb's table has in-frame clones only and misses some. V and J calls and clone size are copied from that table; D and trimming were computed from the DNA. The table has approximately 190,000 clones, approximately 88% seen once. This sequence originates from a boy younger than 18 in good health and CMV-seronegative. The chain uses TRBV6-1 and TRBJ1-2; 8 positions agree with TRBD1. Sequencing used PBMCs. In nucleotides, the CDR3 is TGTGCCAGCAGTGCATATGGGACAGGTGGGGATGGCTACACCTTC. Translating gives CASSAYGTGGDGYTF.